A single sample gave rise to the 19 T cell receptor beta chains below, sequenced in a study of beta chain features in type 1 diabetes. TCRB transcripts that were expressed got sequenced, as all of the isolated RNA had been reverse transcribed. Repertoires were generated with immunoSEQ multiplex PCR, while TCRdb's copy carries only in-frame clones and drops some. Of hundreds of thousands of clones in the sample, roughly a sixth were seen once. Sequenced input: naive CD4+ T cells from blood. The origin of the receptors is a man between 18 and 35 years old in good health.

This clone came up a few times. The V and J genes are TRBV30 and TRBJ2-1; TRBD2 might be the D (5 bases). The V gene lost 2 bases and the J gene lost 0 bases, with 8 bases spanning the gap. The CDR3 contains 14 residues. Germline CDR1 and CDR2: GTSNPN and SVGIG (reference sequence). For the CDR3, the DNA is TGTGCCTGGAGTTATGGGAGCTCCTACAATGAGCAGTTCTTC. This gives the protein CAWSYGSSYNEQFF.

The V and J genes are TRBV19 and TRBJ2-5; TRBD1 might be the D (5 bases). Germline V gives CDR1 LNHDA, CDR2 SQIVND (reference sequence). V gave up 4 bases and J gave up 3 bases, with 15 bases separating them. The CDR3 runs to 15 residues. CDR3 amino acids: CASSRGTVGEETQYF. The CDR3, as DNA: TGTGCCAGTAGTAGGGGCACGGTTGGGGAAGAGACCCAGTACTTC.

The sample holds a few counts of this clone. V gene TRBV14 combines with J gene TRBJ2-7; 9 bases are shared with TRBD2. Germline CDR1 and CDR2: SGHDN and FVKESK. The CDR3 covers 14 residues. J lost 11 bases, V lost 1 base, and 9 bases had no gene match. CDR3 region: CASSQAGSGGRKYF. The CDR3 bases are TGTGCCAGCAGCCAAGCTGGTAGCGGGGGCCGCAAGTACTTC.

This clone showed up just a few times. The CDR3 region has the DNA TGTGCCAGCAGCCCACCTCCTGGGCGGCCGGCTGGGGCCAACGTCCTGACTTTC. It specifies CASSPPPGRPAGANVLTF. This chain uses TRBV9 with TRBJ2-6; no firm D call. Trimming stripped 4 bases from V and 2 bases from J, with 19 bases between. CDR1 SGDLS and CDR2 YYNGEE come from the germline V gene. CDR3 size: 18 residues.

This clone was seen more than once but under ten times. CDR3 bases: TGTGCCAGCAGCATGAAGGGGCTTTACACCGGGGAGCTGTTTTTT. It yields the protein CASSMKGLYTGELFF. The chain links TRBV7-2 to TRBJ2-2; D is perhaps TRBD1 (5 bases). V lost 5 bases, J lost 3 bases, and 13 bases lay in between. The V gene's germline CDR1 is SGHTA and CDR2 FQGNSA. This CDR3 region has 15 residues.

The rearrangement uses TRBV7-8 and TRBJ2-1; a possible D gene is TRBD2 (5 bases). The CDR3 contains 14 residues. V lost 2 bases to trimming and J lost 15 bases, with 20 bases between them. Germline V CDR1 and CDR2: SGHVS, FQNEAQ. CDR3 DNA: TGTGCCAGCAGCTTACAGGACTTGCCGTCGAGTTGGTTCTTC. This translates into CASSLQDLPSSWFF. Drawing the rest from reference TRBV7-8 and TRBJ2-1, the complete variable domain is GAGVSQSPRYKVAKRGQDVALRCDPISGHVSLFWYQQALGQGPEFLTYFQNEAQLDKSGLPSDRFFAERPEGSVSTLKIQRTQQEDSAVYLCASSLQDLPSSWFFGPGTRLTVL.

This clone was counted between two and nine times. The chain employs TRBV18 and TRBJ2-2, with D possibly TRBD2 on 6 matching bases. CDR3 length equals 12 residues. The V gene lost 8 bases and the J gene lost 6 bases, with 10 bases spanning the gap. Germline values: CDR1 KGHSH, CDR2 LQKENI. The CDR3 DNA is TGTGCCAGCCCCGGGGGATCCGGGGAGCTGTTTTTT. Encoded protein: CASPGGSGELFF.

In this sample, this clone turned up a few times. V and J are TRBV30 and TRBJ2-7; a possible D gene is TRBD1 (6 bases). The germline V gene has CDR1 GTSNPN and CDR2 SVGIG (reference sequence). V was pared by 2 bases and J by 3 bases, with 11 bases between. This CDR3 has 13 amino acids. The chain's CDR3 is CAWSKNRDYEQYF. The CDR3 DNA reads as TGTGCCTGGAGTAAGAACAGGGACTACGAGCAGTACTTC.

There are a few counts of this clone. The chain joins TRBV29-1 to TRBJ1-5; D uncertain. Between the trimmed V and J ends, which lost 4 bases and 7 bases, there was a span of 14 bases. The CDR3 has 13 residues. Germline CDR1 and CDR2: SQVTM and ANQGSEA. CDR3 in DNA: TGCAGCGTTGGGCTGGCAGGTAGACAGCCCCAGCATTTT. Translation: CSVGLAGRQPQHF.

This clone was detected only a few times. The chain uses TRBV4-3 and TRBJ2-7, with D possibly being TRBD1 or TRBD2 (5 bases each). This CDR3 is built from 15 residues. V was clipped by 2 bases and J by 4 bases, with 15 bases between them. Germline CDR1 is LGHNA and CDR2 is YSLEER. The CDR3 reads CASSQQGGLSYEQYF. The CDR3 DNA follows: TGCGCCAGCAGCCAACAGGGCGGGTTATCTTACGAGCAGTACTTC.

The chain has TRBV5-1 and TRBJ1-6; 9 bases align to TRBD1. V trimming: 4 bases; J trimming: 2 bases; junction bases outside the gene matches: 1. Germline assignment: CDR1 SGHRS and CDR2 YFSETQ. CDR3 length: 15 amino acids. CDR3 residues: CASSGDRAYNSPLHF. The DNA of the CDR3 is TGCGCCAGCAGCGGGGACAGGGCCTATAATTCACCCCTCCACTTT.

Of note for this clone: One end of the junction varies from germline; a read error may be responsible. The V call is TRBV5-1, the J call TRBJ1-1; 7 bases align to TRBD1. The CDR3 is made up of 12 amino acids. CDR1 is SGHRS and CDR2 is YFSETQ in the germline V gene. As DNA, the CDR3 is TGCGCCAGCAGCTTGGCCCGGAGGGGGCTCGACTTT. This encodes CASSLARRGLDF.

In its sample, this clone was seen a few times. The genes are TRBV7-9 and TRBJ2-7; D gene unclear. CDR1 SEHNR and CDR2 FQNEAQ come from the germline V gene (reference sequence). Deletions cut 5 bases from V and 5 bases from J, with 16 bases between. This CDR3 has 14 amino acids. CDR3 sequence (DNA): TGTGCCAGCAGCCCAAGTCGTAGGAAGGACGAGCAGTACTTC. This sequence encodes CASSPSRRKDEQYF.

The rearrangement joins TRBV29-1 to TRBJ2-3; no definite D call. V lost 4 bases to trimming and J lost 0 bases, with 11 bases between them. The CDR3 covers 14 residues. In germline, CDR1 is SQVTM, CDR2 ANQGSEA. The DNA for the CDR3 is TGCAGCGTTGTGTCACCTGGGAGCACAGATACGCAGTATTTT. It is translated as CSVVSPGSTDTQYF.

The chain carries TRBV27 and TRBJ1-2, with a weak D call TRBD1 (5 bases). CDR3 length: 15 amino acids. Germline loops: CDR1 MNHEY, CDR2 SMNVEV (reference sequence). Trimming removed 6 bases from V and 2 bases from J, with 16 bases in between. The CDR3 DNA follows: TGTGCCAGCAGCGCAAGATTAACAGGAAACTATGGCTACACCTTC. This translates into CASSARLTGNYGYTF.

This clone was picked up a small number of times. The chain uses TRBV19 and TRBJ2-5; D possibly corresponds to TRBD2 (5 bases). Per germline, CDR1 LNHDA and CDR2 SQIVND (reference sequence). Deletions cut 5 bases from V and 7 bases from J, with 17 bases between. The CDR3 sequence is 14 residues long. This CDR3 reads CASSVGSIGRTQYF. The CDR3 DNA is TGTGCCAGTAGTGTAGGGTCTATAGGGAGGACCCAGTACTTC.

The chain is built from TRBV5-1 and TRBJ1-1; tentative D call: TRBD1 (5 bases). Germline CDR1 is SGHRS and CDR2 is YFSETQ. The CDR3 covers 14 residues. Deletions cut 2 bases from V and 4 bases from J, with 12 bases between. CDR3 bases: TGCGCCAGCAGCTTCAAGGGGTTGGGCACTGAAGCTTTCTTT. Amino acid sequence: CASSFKGLGTEAFF.

This chain links TRBV5-1 with TRBJ2-5; 9 bases line up with TRBD1. This CDR3 is 14 amino acids long. CDR1 and CDR2 from the germline V gene are SGHRS and YFSETQ. Losses at the gene ends were 5 bases for V and 2 bases for J; bases not matched to a gene: 4. CDR3 in DNA: TGCGCCAGCAGTAAGACAGGGGGACAAGAGACCCAGTACTTC. It codes for CASSKTGGQETQYF.

The rearrangement uses TRBV7-2 and TRBJ1-3; 9 bases agree with TRBD1. V gave up 5 bases and J gave up 4 bases; unmatched junction bases: 3. This CDR3 is built from 14 residues. The V gene's germline CDR1 is SGHTA and CDR2 FQGNSA. The chain's CDR3 is CASSLGTGGNTIYF. DNA of the CDR3: TGTGCCAGCAGCCTGGGGACAGGGGGAAACACCATATATTTT.